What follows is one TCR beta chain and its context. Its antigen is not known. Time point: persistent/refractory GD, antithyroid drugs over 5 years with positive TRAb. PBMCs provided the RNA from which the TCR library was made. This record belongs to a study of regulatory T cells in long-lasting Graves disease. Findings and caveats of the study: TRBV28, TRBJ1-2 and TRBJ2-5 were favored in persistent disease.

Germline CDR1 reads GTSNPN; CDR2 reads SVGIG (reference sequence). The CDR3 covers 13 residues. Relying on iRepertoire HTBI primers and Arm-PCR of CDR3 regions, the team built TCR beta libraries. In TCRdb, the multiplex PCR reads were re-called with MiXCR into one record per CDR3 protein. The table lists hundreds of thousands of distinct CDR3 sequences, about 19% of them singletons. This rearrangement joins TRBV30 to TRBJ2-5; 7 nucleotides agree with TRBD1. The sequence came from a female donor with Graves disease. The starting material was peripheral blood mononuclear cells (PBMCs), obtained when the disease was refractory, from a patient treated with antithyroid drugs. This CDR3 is CGTQGGAMKTQYF. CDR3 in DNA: TGTGGGACCCAAGGGGGCGCGATGAAGACCCAGTACTTC.